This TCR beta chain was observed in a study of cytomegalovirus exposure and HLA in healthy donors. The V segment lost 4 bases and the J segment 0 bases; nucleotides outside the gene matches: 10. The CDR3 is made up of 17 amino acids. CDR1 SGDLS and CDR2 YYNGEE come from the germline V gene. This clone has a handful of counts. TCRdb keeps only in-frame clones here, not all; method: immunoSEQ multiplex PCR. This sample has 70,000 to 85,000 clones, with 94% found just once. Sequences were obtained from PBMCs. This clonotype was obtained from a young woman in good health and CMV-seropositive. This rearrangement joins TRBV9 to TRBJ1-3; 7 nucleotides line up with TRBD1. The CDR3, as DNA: TGTGCCAGCAGCCTTACGACAGGGCTTTTCTCTGGAAACACCATATATTTT. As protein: CASSLTTGLFSGNTIYF. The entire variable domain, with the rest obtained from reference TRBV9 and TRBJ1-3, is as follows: DSGVTQTPKHLITATGQRVTLRCSPRSGDLSVYWYQQSLDQGLQFLIQYYNGEERAKGNILERFSAQQFPDLHSELNLSSLELGDSALYFCASSLTTGLFSGNTIYFGEGSWLTVV.